The rows below give T cell receptor beta chains drawn from one sample of a study of metastatic and nonmetastatic thyroid tumors. TCRdb reassembled clones from the PCR reads with MiXCR. The sample includes around 30,000 clones, 10% to 15% of them seen just once. Sequencing input: blood. Every receptor here comes from a female donor with papillary thyroid cancer or a benign thyroid nodule (not recorded which). Some clones in this sample may be carry-over from other donors' samples. Both conserved end residues are part of each CDR3. A D gene is named only where the DNA matches it firmly. The listing skips clone size in some rows; elsewhere it reads once, few, many or a size class.

DNA: TGTGCCAGCAGCGGGCCGGGACAGGGGGTTCTACCTTACAATGAGCAGTTCTTC
CDR3: CASSGPGQGVLPYNEQFF
D: TRBD1
J: TRBJ2-1
size: many
V: TRBV11-1

DNA: TGTGCCACGAGTGGTAGCGGATACAATGAGCAGTTCTTC
CDR3: CATSGSGYNEQFF
D: .
J: TRBJ2-1
size: .
V: TRBV6-1

DNA: TGTGCCAGCAGTGCGCAGCCCGCCAACAATGAGCAGTTCTTC
CDR3: CASSAQPANNEQFF
D: .
J: TRBJ2-1
size: many
V: TRBV6-4

DNA: TGTGCCAGCAGTAAACTAGTTGCGGGCACAGATACGCAGTATTTT
CDR3: CASSKLVAGTDTQYF
D: .
J: TRBJ2-3
size: medium-sized
V: TRBV12-3/TRBV12-4

DNA: TGTGCCAGCAGTGAACTAGCGGGAGGGCCAGATACGCAGTATTTT
CDR3: CASSELAGGPDTQYF
D: TRBD2
J: TRBJ2-3
size: few
V: TRBV6-1

DNA: TGCAGCGTTACTAGCGGAGTAGATACGCAGTATTTT
CDR3: CSVTSGVDTQYF
D: TRBD2
J: TRBJ2-3
size: many
V: TRBV29-1

DNA: TGTGCCAGCAGCTTCGACGGGAACTATGGCTACACCTTC
CDR3: CASSFDGNYGYTF
D: .
J: TRBJ1-2
size: many
V: TRBV5-4

DNA: TGCGCCAGCAGCTTGCCTAGCGGAGGGGCCTCCTACAATGAGCAGTTCTTC
CDR3: CASSLPSGGASYNEQFF
D: TRBD2
J: TRBJ2-1
size: many
V: TRBV5-1

DNA: TGCAGTGCCAAGGTGGGCTCCTACGAGCATTGCTTC
CDR3: CSAKVGSYEHCF
D: .
J: TRBJ2-7
size: .
V: TRBV20-1

DNA: TGTGCCAGCAGCAGACGAGAGCAGTACTTC
CDR3: CASSRREQYF
D: .
J: TRBJ2-7
size: .
V: TRBV6-5

DNA: TGTGCCAGCAGCCCGAGGACCGACCTGGGGGATACGCAGTATTTT
CDR3: CASSPRTDLGDTQYF
D: .
J: TRBJ2-3
size: many
V: TRBV28

DNA: TGTGCCAGCAGCCTTCAGTCCTACGAGCAGTACTTC
CDR3: CASSLQSYEQYF
D: .
J: TRBJ2-7
size: many
V: TRBV3-1

DNA: TGTGCCAGCAGTTTCGTAAGAACTAGCTTATACAATGAGCAGTTCTTC
CDR3: CASSFVRTSLYNEQFF
D: .
J: TRBJ2-1
size: many
V: TRBV28

DNA: TGTGCCAGCAGCACCAAAGGGGGGGACAGGGCCTCCTACGAGCAGTACTTC
CDR3: CASSTKGGDRASYEQYF
D: TRBD1
J: TRBJ2-7
size: .
V: TRBV13

DNA: TGTGCCAGCAGTTTCTCTATGGGGCGCACTGAAGCTTTCTTT
CDR3: CASSFSMGRTEAFF
D: .
J: TRBJ1-1
size: many
V: TRBV27

DNA: TGCAGTGCTAGAGATTTAAGGAATTGGAACACTGAAGCTTTCTTT
CDR3: CSARDLRNWNTEAFF
D: .
J: TRBJ1-1
size: many
V: TRBV20-1

DNA: TGTGCCAGCAGCACACAGGGTAGCGGACTAGGATTCCCTTCCTACGAGCAGTACTTC
CDR3: CASSTQGSGLGFPSYEQYF
D: .
J: TRBJ2-7
size: .
V: TRBV11-1

DNA: TGTGCCAGCAGCCCGTACGGGGGTGTTAGAAATGAGCAGTTCTTC
CDR3: CASSPYGGVRNEQFF
D: .
J: TRBJ2-1
size: many
V: TRBV14

DNA: TGTGCCAGCAGCCAAGGGACTAGCGGGAGTTTAGAGACCCAGTACTTC
CDR3: CASSQGTSGSLETQYF
D: TRBD2
J: TRBJ2-5
size: many
V: TRBV3-1

DNA: TGTGTCAGCAGTTACCCCTATAGGAGGGAAGAGGGCGAGCAGTACTTC
CDR3: CVSSYPYRREEGEQYF
D: .
J: TRBJ2-7
size: few
V: TRBV6-2/TRBV6-3

DNA: TGTGCCTGGACCAGGGTGAACACTGAAGCTTTCTTT
CDR3: CAWTRVNTEAFF
D: .
J: TRBJ1-1
size: many
V: TRBV30

DNA: TGTGCCACGATTCACCACTTTCAGTACTTC
CDR3: CATIHHFQYF
D: .
J: TRBJ2-4
size: many
V: TRBV25-1

DNA: TGTGCCGGAGCGGTACAAGAGACCCAGTACTTC
CDR3: CAGAVQETQYF
D: .
J: TRBJ2-5
size: many
V: TRBV2

DNA: TGCGCCAGCAGCTTAGATGACAGGGGGGATCAAGAGACCCAGTACTTC
CDR3: CASSLDDRGDQETQYF
D: TRBD1
J: TRBJ2-5
size: many
V: TRBV5-1

DNA: TGTGCCAGCAGCTTAGACGGACGGGTCGATGAGCAGTTCTTC
CDR3: CASSLDGRVDEQFF
D: .
J: TRBJ2-1
size: .
V: TRBV7-3

DNA: TGTGCCAGCAGCCAAGACAGGGGTTACACCGGGGAGCTGTTTTTT
CDR3: CASSQDRGYTGELFF
D: .
J: TRBJ2-2
size: many
V: TRBV4-2

DNA: TGTGCCAGCAGCCAAGAGCACACCGGGGAGCTGTTTTTT
CDR3: CASSQEHTGELFF
D: .
J: TRBJ2-2
size: many
V: TRBV7-8

DNA: TGCAGTGCTGCCTCCGGGACAGGGGTGACTGAAGCTTTCTTT
CDR3: CSAASGTGVTEAFF
D: TRBD1
J: TRBJ1-1
size: many
V: TRBV20-1

DNA: TGTGCCAGCACCCTCGACGGGAACACTGAAGCTTTCTTT
CDR3: CASTLDGNTEAFF
D: .
J: TRBJ1-1
size: many
V: TRBV28

DNA: TGTGCCAGCAGTCACCCGACGCAGTTGAAAGAGACCCAGTACTTC
CDR3: CASSHPTQLKETQYF
D: .
J: TRBJ2-5
size: many
V: TRBV7-8

DNA: TGTGCCAGTAGTATAAGACTAGCGGGACCAATTACTTATAATGAGCAGTTCTTC
CDR3: CASSIRLAGPITYNEQFF
D: TRBD2
J: TRBJ2-1
size: many
V: TRBV19

DNA: TGTGCCAGCAGCTTGGCTGTGGGACTCGAAGAAGAGACCCAGTACTTC
CDR3: CASSLAVGLEEETQYF
D: .
J: TRBJ2-5
size: many
V: TRBV5-6

DNA: TGTGCCAGCACACTCAGACAGGGACGGGACGAGCAGTACTTC
CDR3: CASTLRQGRDEQYF
D: TRBD1
J: TRBJ2-7
size: .
V: TRBV27

DNA: TGTGCCAGCACCCCCGGACGGATGAACACTGAAGCTTTCTTT
CDR3: CASTPGRMNTEAFF
D: .
J: TRBJ1-1
size: few
V: TRBV28

DNA: TGTGCCAGCAGTTTTCGCGGGGCCTATGGCTACACCTTC
CDR3: CASSFRGAYGYTF
D: .
J: TRBJ1-2
size: many
V: TRBV28

DNA: TGCGCCAGCAGCTTGGGGGGCGGAAGATCCTACGAGCAGTACTTC
CDR3: CASSLGGGRSYEQYF
D: .
J: TRBJ2-7
size: medium-sized
V: TRBV5-1

DNA: TGTGCCAGTAGTGGCCCAGGGTGGTGGGGTCAGCCCCAGCATTTT
CDR3: CASSGPGWWGQPQHF
D: .
J: TRBJ1-5
size: many
V: TRBV19

DNA: TGTGCCAGCAGCTTCGACAGTAACTATGGCTACACCTTC
CDR3: CASSFDSNYGYTF
D: .
J: TRBJ1-2
size: many
V: TRBV7-3

DNA: TGCGCCAGCAGCCAAGATTGGTCGCTAGCGGGACGCGAGCAGTACTTC
CDR3: CASSQDWSLAGREQYF
D: TRBD2
J: TRBJ2-7
size: medium-sized
V: TRBV4-1

DNA: TGTGCCAGTAGTATAGGGGCAGGTATCAATGAGCAGTTCTTC
CDR3: CASSIGAGINEQFF
D: .
J: TRBJ2-1
size: many
V: TRBV19

DNA: TGTGCCAGCAGCTTAAGTATTGAAAACACCATATATTTT
CDR3: CASSLSIENTIYF
D: .
J: TRBJ1-3
size: many
V: TRBV7-9

DNA: TGCAGTGCTAGAGAAACGGGGGAGAACTATGGCTACACCTTC
CDR3: CSARETGENYGYTF
D: .
J: TRBJ1-2
size: many
V: TRBV20-1

DNA: TGTGCCAGCAGTCCCTACCCCACAGGGGACGGGGAGCTGTTTTTT
CDR3: CASSPYPTGDGELFF
D: TRBD1
J: TRBJ2-2
size: many
V: TRBV27

DNA: TGTGCCACCGCCGCCGGGACCGCCTCCAATGAGCAGTTCTTC
CDR3: CATAAGTASNEQFF
D: .
J: TRBJ2-1
size: many
V: TRBV2

DNA: TGTGCCAGCAGCTTAAACAATAATTCACCCCTCCACTTT
CDR3: CASSLNNNSPLHF
D: .
J: TRBJ1-6
size: many
V: TRBV7-6

DNA: TGTGCCAGCATCTCCGCCGGGTCCCCTTACGAGCAGTACTTC
CDR3: CASISAGSPYEQYF
D: .
J: TRBJ2-7
size: many
V: TRBV6-1

DNA: TGTGCCAGCAGTGACGGACAGGGGAATCAGCCCCAGCATTTT
CDR3: CASSDGQGNQPQHF
D: TRBD1
J: TRBJ1-5
size: many
V: TRBV6-4

DNA: TGTGCCGGCACCCCGGCAGGTCAAGAGACCCAGTACTTC
CDR3: CAGTPAGQETQYF
D: .
J: TRBJ2-5
size: many
V: TRBV7-8

DNA: TGTGCCAGCAGTGAGGACAGCAACACTGAAGCTTTCTTT
CDR3: CASSEDSNTEAFF
D: .
J: TRBJ1-1
size: many
V: TRBV6-4

DNA: TGCGCCAGCAGCTTCTTCCCGGGACCGTCCGGGGATACCCAGTACTTC
CDR3: CASSFFPGPSGDTQYF
D: .
J: TRBJ2-5
size: .
V: TRBV5-1

DNA: TGTGCCTGGGCAGGGAAGGCCGCGGCTTTCTTT
CDR3: CAWAGKAAAFF
D: .
J: TRBJ1-1
size: .
V: TRBV30

DNA: TGTGCCGGCAGCCCTTCCCGGACTTTTTTCTCCCACAATGAGCAGTTCTTC
CDR3: CAGSPSRTFFSHNEQFF
D: .
J: TRBJ2-1
size: .
V: TRBV11-2

DNA: TGCGCCAGCAGCCCCAGGAGGCAGGGGGGAAACGAGCAATACTTC
CDR3: CASSPRRQGGNEQYF
D: .
J: TRBJ2-7
size: .
V: TRBV4-1

DNA: TGTGCCAGCAAGGGGGGCGACTATAATTCACCCCTCCACTTT
CDR3: CASKGGDYNSPLHF
D: .
J: TRBJ1-6
size: many
V: TRBV7-9

DNA: TGTGCCAGCAGTGCGGCGACAGGGTCTAGTTCACCCCTCCACTTT
CDR3: CASSAATGSSSPLHF
D: TRBD1
J: TRBJ1-6
size: .
V: TRBV6-1

DNA: TGTGCTAGTGGTTTCGATAAAAGACTTGACAGCGGGGGCTACACCTTC
CDR3: CASGFDKRLDSGGYTF
D: .
J: TRBJ1-2
size: many
V: TRBV12-5

DNA: TGTGCCAGCAGTTTAGTTTTGGGACAGGGTAGTGAAAAACTGTTTTTT
CDR3: CASSLVLGQGSEKLFF
D: TRBD1
J: TRBJ1-4
size: many
V: TRBV6-1

DNA: TGCAGTGCTAGAGTTGGGCTAGCGGAGTCCTACAATGAGCAGTTCTTC
CDR3: CSARVGLAESYNEQFF
D: TRBD2
J: TRBJ2-1
size: .
V: TRBV20-1

DNA: TGTGCCAGCACCGGGGGAACGGGCGGGGAGCTGTTTTTT
CDR3: CASTGGTGGELFF
D: .
J: TRBJ2-2
size: many
V: TRBV2

DNA: TGTGCCAGCAGTTACCGGCCCCCGCACTACAATGAGCAGTTCTTC
CDR3: CASSYRPPHYNEQFF
D: .
J: TRBJ2-1
size: many
V: TRBV6-5